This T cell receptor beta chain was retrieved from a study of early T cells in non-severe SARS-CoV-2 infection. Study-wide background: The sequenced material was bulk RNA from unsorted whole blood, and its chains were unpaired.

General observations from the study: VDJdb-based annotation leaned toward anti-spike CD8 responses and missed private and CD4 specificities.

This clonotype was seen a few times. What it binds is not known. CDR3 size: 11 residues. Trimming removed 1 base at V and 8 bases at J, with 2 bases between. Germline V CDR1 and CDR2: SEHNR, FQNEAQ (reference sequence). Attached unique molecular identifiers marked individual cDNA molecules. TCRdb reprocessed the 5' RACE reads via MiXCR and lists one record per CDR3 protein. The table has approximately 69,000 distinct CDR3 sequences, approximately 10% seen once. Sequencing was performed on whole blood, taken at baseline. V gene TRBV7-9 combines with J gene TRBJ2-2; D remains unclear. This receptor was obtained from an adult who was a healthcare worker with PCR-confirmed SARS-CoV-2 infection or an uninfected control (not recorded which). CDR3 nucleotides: TGTGCCAGCAGCTTAGATGGGGAGCTGTTTTTT. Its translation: CASSLDGELFF.